This TCR beta chain was recovered during a study of blood T cell repertoires in COVID-19. The CDR3 contains 16 residues. The V gene's germline CDR1 is MDHEN and CDR2 SYDVKM. Trimming pared 8 bases from V and 0 bases from J, leaving 17 bases between. Original processing notes: Reference gene primer amplification yielded estimated nucleated cell counts. The data were produced by immunoSEQ multiplex PCR, yet TCRdb's version contains in-frame clones alone and is incomplete. V and J calls and clone size come straight from that table; D and trimming were deduced from the DNA. The profile shows about 190,000 clones, under 85% of them singletons.

The chain recombines TRBV28 with TRBJ2-1; tentatively, D is TRBD2 (6 bases). This TCR derives from a woman aged 40-49 years with acute or convalescent COVID-19. Sequenced material: peripheral blood. This chain's CDR3 is CASETLASGSYNEQFF. CDR3 coding DNA: TGTGCCAGCGAGACCCTAGCGAGCGGCTCCTACAATGAGCAGTTCTTC. The full variable domain, its missing parts supplied by reference TRBV28 and TRBJ2-1, is DVKVTQSSRYLVKRTGEKVFLECVQDMDHENMFWYRQDPGLGLRLIYFSYDVKMKEKGDIPEGYSVSREKKERFSLILESASTNQTSMYLCASETLASGSYNEQFFGPGTRLTVL.